These T cell receptor beta chains were read from a single sample in a study of T cells after posttransplantation cyclophosphamide. Produced via immunoSEQ multiplex PCR; TCRdb's table is partial and in-frame only. The repertoire holds about 50,000 clones, with approximately 94% as singletons. The sequenced material came from PBMCs. All receptors come from a woman younger than 45 in good health and a related stem cell transplant donor. Both conserved end residues are trimmed from each CDR3. For some rows the clone size is stated as once, few or many, or as a class when expanded; others skip it.

12 . TRBV27 ASSLRQGNQPQH
12 . TRBV6-5 ASTPEGEVSKQY
11 . TRBV5-4 ASRDRGTETQY
13 . TRBV11-2 ASSRTSGATDTQY
13 . TRBV5-1 ASSFARGGTDTQY
11 . TRBV6-1 ASRGHWNSPLH
11 . TRBV19 ASSIQRNYGYT
14 . TRBV2 ASSAIFGGVNQPQH
13 . TRBV7-2 ASSFGTGGEETQY
9 once TRBV7-2 ASSAVYEQY
13 . TRBV28 ASSFIHSPYNEQF
12 . TRBV6-1 ASTLQGAMTEAF
17 . TRBV11-3 ASSLGLGRGTRGTGELF
10 . TRBV6-7 ASSYKREKLF
12 . TRBV5-6 ASSFAGYQETQY
14 . TRBV25-1 ASSDRHNSGANVLT
14 . TRBV7-9 ASSRTAGQIYNEQF
11 . TRBV30 AWRSQGNTEAF
12 . TRBV30 AWNRGVNNQPQH
15 . TRBV4-2 ASSQDWDRVSNQPQH
12 . TRBV25-1 ASSESGGGETQY
11 once TRBV6-5 ASSQGDRAEQY
11 . TRBV19 ASSIAKGRPQH
12 once TRBV6-1 ASSPGQDRRGYT
12 once TRBV7-3 ASSPSAGANEQF
12 . TRBV9 ASSVIGGEDTQY
15 . TRBV4-3 ASSQEVSTLNTGELF
15 . TRBV2 ASSLGVTAANTGELF
12 . TRBV30 AWTLSGAGNTIY
14 . TRBV4-2 ASSQDPETGWREQY
11 . TRBV7-8 ASSLLAGTEAF
11 . TRBV5-6 ASSLLGNQPQH